These 8 T cell receptor beta chains came from one sample sequenced in a study of cytomegalovirus exposure and HLA in healthy donors. This PCR relied on a set of 60 Vbeta primers and 13 Jbeta primers. Some clones are missing from TCRdb's copy, which holds only in-frame ones; the method was immunoSEQ multiplex PCR. This table holds about 200,000 clones, 75% to 90% found once. Sequenced input: PBMCs. These receptors all stem from a woman aged 30 to 39 in good health and CMV-seronegative.

The chain employs TRBV10-3 and TRBJ2-7; 8 bases fit TRBD2. Germline-derived CDR1 and CDR2 are ENHRY and SYGVKD. The CDR3 runs to 15 residues. The V and J ends lost 0 bases and 6 bases, in that order; junction bases with no gene match: 7. CDR3 nucleotide sequence: TGTGCCATCAGTGAGTCAACGGGAGGGCCGATCGAGCAGTACTTC. It codes for CAISESTGGPIEQYF.

The chain links TRBV9 to TRBJ2-1; 9 bases are shared with TRBD2. J gave up 9 bases and V 4 bases, and 17 bases lay outside the gene matches. This CDR3 spans 17 amino acids. CDR1 and CDR2 from the germline V gene are SGDLS and YYNGEE. The CDR3 coding sequence is TGTGCCAGCAGCTCTAAAGGCGGGAGGGCCCTCAGTAGTGAGCAGTTCTTC. This codes for CASSSKGGRALSSEQFF.

J is TRBJ2-7 and V is TRBV11-2; D is possibly TRBD2 (5 bases). The CDR3 covers 13 residues. Germline V CDR1 and CDR2: SGHAT, FQNNGV. The V gene lost 5 bases and the J gene lost 9 bases, with 17 bases spanning the gap. This chain's CDR3 is CASSGFRGLGQYF. The DNA for the CDR3 is TGTGCCAGCAGCGGCTTTCGAGGGTTGGGGCAGTACTTC.

This chain uses TRBV11-1 with TRBJ2-2; tentatively, D is TRBD1 (6 bases). Germline CDR1 reads SGHAT; CDR2 reads FQDESV (reference sequence). This CDR3 region has 15 residues. The V and J ends lost 2 bases and 4 bases respectively, with 11 bases between them. CDR3 sequence: CASSLTGILTGELFF. CDR3 coding DNA: TGTGCCAGCAGCTTAACAGGGATTCTCACCGGGGAGCTGTTTTTT.

This chain links TRBV20-1 with TRBJ2-7; TRBD2 agrees at 8 bases. Germline CDR1 and CDR2: DFQATT and SNEGSKA (reference sequence). The CDR3 has 11 amino acids. After removal of 5 bases from V and 7 bases from J, the junction contained 4 bases not matched to a gene. CDR3 coding DNA: TGCAGTGCTTACGGCGGGGGGGAGCAGTACTTC. It codes for CSAYGGGEQYF.

V is TRBV5-5 and J is TRBJ1-3; tentatively, D is TRBD1 (6 bases). The CDR3 is 14 residues long. Germline lookup yields CDR1 SGHKS and CDR2 YYEKEE (reference sequence). V lost 4 bases to trimming and J lost 5 bases, with 13 bases between them. The CDR3 here is CASSGTLFRNTIYF. CDR3 bases: TGTGCCAGCAGCGGGACACTTTTTAGAAACACCATATATTTT.

This chain uses TRBV10-3 with TRBJ2-6; D is possibly TRBD1 (6 bases). There are 17 residues in the CDR3. V was clipped by 6 bases and J by 0 bases, with 15 bases between them. Germline lookup yields CDR1 ENHRY and CDR2 SYGVKD. The CDR3 loop reads CAISRTGQPSGANVLTF. The CDR3 DNA is TGTGCCATCAGCCGCACCGGACAGCCCTCTGGGGCCAACGTCCTGACTTTC.

As regards this clone: A junction boundary mismatches the germline segment, possibly from a read error. The rearrangement joins TRBV7-7 to TRBJ2-3; unclear D gene. Germline CDR1 reads SSHAT; CDR2 reads FNYEAQ (reference sequence). The CDR3 is 14 residues long. The CDR3 nucleotides are TGTGCTAGCAGCTTAGACTCTCCCCCAGATACGCAGTATTTT. As protein: CASSLDSPPDTQYF.